One and the same sample provided the 10 T cell receptor beta chains below, sequenced in a study of vaccination and CD4 T cells after COVID-19. These receptors' antigens are unknown. Stated treatment: roughly 10-day PBMC culture with coronavirus spike peptide pools or control peptides (ViraFEST assay). The study sequenced cultured CD4+ T cell DNA using the Oncomine TCR Beta short-read assay. Using its own MiXCR run on the PCR reads, TCRdb lists one record per CDR3 protein. There are around 9,200 distinct CDR3 sequences in the sample; approximately 58% occur only once, and over 20% lies in the top ten. The specimen sequenced was CD4+ T cells from blood, cultured in vitro. These receptors were taken from a human donor who had recovered from COVID-19.

V and J are TRBV7-2 and TRBJ2-5; a weak D match, TRBD1 (6 bases). Germline V gene sequence: CDR1 SGHTA, CDR2 FQGNSA. This CDR3 spans 16 amino acids. The ends were cut back, 1 base at V and 1 base at J, with 13 bases in the middle. The CDR3: CASSLGIAGAQETQYF. The DNA for the CDR3 is TGTGCCAGCAGCTTAGGGATCGCAGGGGCCCAAGAGACCCAGTACTTC.

This clonotype was detected only a few times. This rearrangement joins TRBV20-1 to TRBJ1-2; D call uncertain. There are 13 residues in the CDR3. Germline CDR1 is DFQATT and CDR2 is SNEGSKA (reference sequence). Trimming left V 0 bases short and J 4 bases short, with 9 bases between. The CDR3 spells CSARERGPYGYTF. Written as DNA, the CDR3 is TGCAGTGCTAGAGAACGAGGCCCCTATGGCTACACCTTC.

Judged by abundance, this clonotype is medium-sized (0.01 to 0.1%). The chain recombines TRBV7-2 with TRBJ1-2; a weak D match, TRBD1 (5 bases). CDR3 length: 15 amino acids. V lost 3 bases to trimming and J lost 5 bases, with 16 bases between them. Germline CDR1 and CDR2: SGHTA and FQGNSA. CDR3 residues: CASSFSKGIGYGYTF. The DNA for the CDR3 is TGTGCCAGCAGCTTCAGTAAGGGGATTGGATATGGCTACACCTTC. The whole variable domain, remainder taken from reference TRBV7-2 and TRBJ1-2, is GAGVSQSPSNKVTEKGKDVELRCDPISGHTALYWYRQSLGQGLEFLIYFQGNSAPDKSGLPSDRFSAERTGGSVSTLTIQRTQQEDSAVYLCASSFSKGIGYGYTFGSGTRLTVV.

This chain connects TRBV20-1 to TRBJ1-1; 8 positions agree with TRBD1. Trimming cost V 6 bases and J 5 bases; bases outside gene matches: 8. Germline lookup yields CDR1 DFQATT and CDR2 SNEGSKA (reference sequence). CDR3 length equals 13 residues. In DNA form, the CDR3 reads TGCAGTGCCCTTACAGGGGGGAGAACTGAAGCTTTCTTT. Its translation is CSALTGGRTEAFF.

This chain connects TRBV9 to TRBJ1-1; 7 bases are a match to TRBD1. V lost 3 bases and J lost 1; bases outside the gene matches: 15. This CDR3 spans 18 amino acids. CDR1 and CDR2 from the germline V gene are SGDLS and YYNGEE. The CDR3 region has the DNA TGTGCCAGCAGCGCAGCCTTTAGTACAGGGGTTCGGAACACTGAAGCTTTCTTT. Translated: CASSAAFSTGVRNTEAFF.

This clonotype has more than one count but fewer than ten. The chain combines TRBV7-2 with TRBJ2-5; 7 bases map to TRBD1. V was clipped by 4 bases and J by 0 bases; unmatched bases: 5. Germline V gene lookup returns CDR1 SGHTA and CDR2 FQGNSA. This CDR3 is built from 15 residues. This chain's CDR3 is CASSSDRVYQETQYF. CDR3 nucleotides: TGTGCCAGCAGCTCAGACAGGGTATACCAAGAGACCCAGTACTTC. The entire variable domain, with the rest obtained from reference TRBV7-2 and TRBJ2-5, is as follows: GAGVSQSPSNKVTEKGKDVELRCDPISGHTALYWYRQSLGQGLEFLIYFQGNSAPDKSGLPSDRFSAERTGGSVSTLTIQRTQQEDSAVYLCASSSDRVYQETQYFGPGTRLLVL.

This clonotype was seen just once. The V call is TRBV7-2, the J call TRBJ2-7, with TRBD2 identical over 9 bases. The CDR3 spans 15 residues. Germline CDR1 is SGHTA and CDR2 is FQGNSA. J gave up 6 bases and V 2 bases, and 8 bases lay outside the gene matches. The DNA of the CDR3 is TGTGCCAGCAGCTTAAGTACAGCGGGAGGCGTCGAGCAGTACTTC. This translates into CASSLSTAGGVEQYF.

The CDR3 loop reads CAISAAGGAVDGYTF. The CDR3 bases are TGTGCCATCAGTGCCGCAGGGGGCGCCGTGGACGGCTACACCTTC. The chain carries TRBV10-3 and TRBJ1-2; 8 nucleotides match TRBD1. Trimming took 4 bases from V and 8 from J; bases not matched to a gene: 12. CDR1 and CDR2 (germline): ENHRY, SYGVKD. This CDR3 has 15 residues.

This chain uses TRBV10-3 with TRBJ2-1; D may match TRBD1 or TRBD2 (5 bases each). Trimming pared 10 bases from V and 6 bases from J, leaving 10 bases between. The CDR3 spans 11 residues. Germline V lookup: CDR1 ENHRY, CDR2 SYGVKD. Here the CDR3 reads CATGTLNEQFF. In DNA form, the CDR3 reads TGTGCCACCGGGACCCTCAATGAGCAGTTCTTC.

This clonotype has just a few counts. The chain couples TRBV20-1 to TRBJ1-2; possible D gene TRBD1, 5 bases. Trimming removed 6 bases from V and 2 bases from J, with 16 bases in between. The germline CDR1 and CDR2 sequences are DFQATT and SNEGSKA (reference sequence). This CDR3 spans 14 amino acids. The CDR3 reads CSAESGTGNYGYTF. The CDR3 nucleotides are TGCAGTGCCGAGTCCGGGACGGGAAACTATGGCTACACCTTC.